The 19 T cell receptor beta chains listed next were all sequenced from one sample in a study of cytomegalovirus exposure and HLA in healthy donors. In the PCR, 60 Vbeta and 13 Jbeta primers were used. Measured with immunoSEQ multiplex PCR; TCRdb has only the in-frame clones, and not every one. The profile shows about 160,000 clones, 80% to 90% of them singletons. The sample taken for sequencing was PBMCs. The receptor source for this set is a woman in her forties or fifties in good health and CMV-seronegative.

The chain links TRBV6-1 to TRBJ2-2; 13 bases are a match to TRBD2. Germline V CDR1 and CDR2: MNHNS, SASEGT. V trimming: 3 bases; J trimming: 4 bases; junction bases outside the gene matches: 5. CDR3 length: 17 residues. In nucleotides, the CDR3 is TGTGCCAGCAGTGACACACTAGCGGGAGGGGGCACCGGGGAGCTGTTTTTT. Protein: CASSDTLAGGGTGELFF.

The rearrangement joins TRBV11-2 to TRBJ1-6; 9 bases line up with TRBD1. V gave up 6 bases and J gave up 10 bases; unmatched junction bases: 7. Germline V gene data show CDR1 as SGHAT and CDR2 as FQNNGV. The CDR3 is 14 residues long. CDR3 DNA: TGTGCCAGCAGTCACAGGGGGCAGGGGTCACCCCTCCACTTT. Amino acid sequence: CASSHRGQGSPLHF.

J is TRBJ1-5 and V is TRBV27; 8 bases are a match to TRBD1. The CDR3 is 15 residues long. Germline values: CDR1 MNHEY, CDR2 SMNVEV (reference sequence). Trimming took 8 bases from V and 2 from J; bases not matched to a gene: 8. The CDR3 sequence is CASSSRGLGNQPQHF. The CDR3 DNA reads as TGTGCCAGCTCCTCCAGGGGGCTGGGCAATCAGCCCCAGCATTTT.

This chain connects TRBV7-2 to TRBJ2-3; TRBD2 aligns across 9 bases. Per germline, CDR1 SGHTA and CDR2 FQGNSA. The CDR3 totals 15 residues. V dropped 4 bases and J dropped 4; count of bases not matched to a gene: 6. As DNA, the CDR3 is TGTGCCAGCAGCTCCCGCGGACTAGCGCCAGATACGCAGTATTTT. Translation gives CASSSRGLAPDTQYF.

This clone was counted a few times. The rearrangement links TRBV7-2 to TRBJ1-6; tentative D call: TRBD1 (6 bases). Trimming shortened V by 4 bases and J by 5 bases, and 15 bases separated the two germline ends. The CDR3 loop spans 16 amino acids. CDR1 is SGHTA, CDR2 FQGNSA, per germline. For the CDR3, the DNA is TGTGCCAGCAGCTCTATCGGACAGCCCGATAATTCACCCCTCCACTTT. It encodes CASSSIGQPDNSPLHF.

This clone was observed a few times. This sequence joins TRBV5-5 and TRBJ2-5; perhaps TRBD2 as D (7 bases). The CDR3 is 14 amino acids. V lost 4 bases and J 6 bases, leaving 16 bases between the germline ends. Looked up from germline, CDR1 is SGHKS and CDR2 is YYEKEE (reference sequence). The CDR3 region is CASSPSWGGQTQYF. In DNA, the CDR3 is TGTGCCAGCAGCCCCTCATGGGGGGGGCAGACCCAGTACTTC.

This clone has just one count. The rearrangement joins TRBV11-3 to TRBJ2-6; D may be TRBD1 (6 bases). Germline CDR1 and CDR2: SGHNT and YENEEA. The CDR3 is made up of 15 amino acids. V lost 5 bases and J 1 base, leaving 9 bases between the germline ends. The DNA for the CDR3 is TGTGCCAGCAGCCCGACAGGATCTGGGGCCAACGTCCTGACTTTC. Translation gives CASSPTGSGANVLTF. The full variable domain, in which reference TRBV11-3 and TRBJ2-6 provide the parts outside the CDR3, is EAGVVQSPRYKIIEKKQPVAFWCNPISGHNTLYWYLQNLGQGPELLIRYENEEAVDDSQLPKDRFSAERLKGVDSTLKIQPAELGDSAVYLCASSPTGSGANVLTFGAGSRLTVL.

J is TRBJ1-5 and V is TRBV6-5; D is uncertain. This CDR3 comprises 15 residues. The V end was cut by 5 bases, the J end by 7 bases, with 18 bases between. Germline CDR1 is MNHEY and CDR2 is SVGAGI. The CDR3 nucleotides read TGTGCCAGCAGTAAATCGGAGTTTGGAACGCAGCCCCAGCATTTT. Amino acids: CASSKSEFGTQPQHF.

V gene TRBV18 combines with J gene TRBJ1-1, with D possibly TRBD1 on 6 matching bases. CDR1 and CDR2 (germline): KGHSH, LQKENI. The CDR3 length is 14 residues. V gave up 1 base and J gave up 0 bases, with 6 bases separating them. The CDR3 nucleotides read TGTGCCAGCTCACCACAGGGGGTGAACACTGAAGCTTTCTTT. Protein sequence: CASSPQGVNTEAFF.

CDR3 DNA: TGTGCCAGCACCCCCCGGGAGGGGATGGGAAACTATGGCTACACCTTC. Amino acid sequence: CASTPREGMGNYGYTF. The chain employs TRBV7-9 and TRBJ1-2, with a tentative D call TRBD1 (5 bases). Germline CDR1 SEHNR, CDR2 FQNEAQ (reference sequence). Trimming pared 7 bases from V and 2 bases from J, leaving 20 bases between. The CDR3 loop spans 16 amino acids.

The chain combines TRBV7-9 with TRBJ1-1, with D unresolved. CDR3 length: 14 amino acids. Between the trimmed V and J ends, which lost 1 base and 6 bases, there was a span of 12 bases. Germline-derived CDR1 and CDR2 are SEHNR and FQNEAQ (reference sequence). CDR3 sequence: CASSLEINGAEAFF. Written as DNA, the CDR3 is TGTGCCAGCAGCTTAGAAATAAACGGAGCTGAAGCTTTCTTT.

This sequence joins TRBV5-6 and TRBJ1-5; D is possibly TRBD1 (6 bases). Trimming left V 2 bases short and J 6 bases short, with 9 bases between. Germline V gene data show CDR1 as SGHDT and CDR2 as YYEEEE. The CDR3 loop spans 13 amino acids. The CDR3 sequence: CASSFEGGQPQHF. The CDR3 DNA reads TGTGCCAGCAGCTTTGAAGGGGGTCAGCCCCAGCATTTT.

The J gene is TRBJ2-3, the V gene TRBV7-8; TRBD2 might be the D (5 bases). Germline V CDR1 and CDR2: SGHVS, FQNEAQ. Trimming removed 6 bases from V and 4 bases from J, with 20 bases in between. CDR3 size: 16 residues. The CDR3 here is CASSPQKGFGADTQYF. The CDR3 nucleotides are TGTGCCAGCAGTCCCCAGAAAGGCTTCGGGGCAGATACGCAGTATTTT.

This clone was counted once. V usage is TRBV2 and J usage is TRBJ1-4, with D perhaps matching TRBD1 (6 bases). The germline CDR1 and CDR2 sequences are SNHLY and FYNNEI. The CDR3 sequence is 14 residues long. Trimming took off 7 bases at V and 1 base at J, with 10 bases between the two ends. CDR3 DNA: TGTGCCAGCACCGAAGGGGGAACTAATGAAAAACTGTTTTTT. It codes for CASTEGGTNEKLFF.

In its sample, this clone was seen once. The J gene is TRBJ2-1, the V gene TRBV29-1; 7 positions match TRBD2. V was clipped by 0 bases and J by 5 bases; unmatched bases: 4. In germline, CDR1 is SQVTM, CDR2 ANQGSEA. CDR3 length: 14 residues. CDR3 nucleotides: TGCAGCGTTGAAGATAGGCGGGAGCACAATGAGCAGTTCTTC. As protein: CSVEDRREHNEQFF.

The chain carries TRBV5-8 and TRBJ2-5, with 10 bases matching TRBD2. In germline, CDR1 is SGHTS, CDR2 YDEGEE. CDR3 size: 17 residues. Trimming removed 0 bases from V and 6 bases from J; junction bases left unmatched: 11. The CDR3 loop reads CASSLVLDSGGRKTQYF. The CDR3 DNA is TGTGCCAGCAGCTTGGTCCTTGATAGCGGGGGGAGGAAGACCCAGTACTTC.

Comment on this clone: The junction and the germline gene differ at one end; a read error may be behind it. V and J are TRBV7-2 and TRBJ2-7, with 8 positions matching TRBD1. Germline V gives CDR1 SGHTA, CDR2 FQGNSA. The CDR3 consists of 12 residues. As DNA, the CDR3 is TGTGCCAGCAGCTTAGGGGACAGGCTAGGGCACTTC. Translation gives CASSLGDRLGHF.

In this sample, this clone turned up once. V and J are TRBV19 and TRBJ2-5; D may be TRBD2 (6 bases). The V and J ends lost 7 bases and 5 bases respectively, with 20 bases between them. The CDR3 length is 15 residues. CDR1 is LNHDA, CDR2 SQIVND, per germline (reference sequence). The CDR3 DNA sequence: TGTGCCAGTAATCCCAGCGGGCAGGTGGGTGAGACCCAGTACTTC. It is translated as CASNPSGQVGETQYF.

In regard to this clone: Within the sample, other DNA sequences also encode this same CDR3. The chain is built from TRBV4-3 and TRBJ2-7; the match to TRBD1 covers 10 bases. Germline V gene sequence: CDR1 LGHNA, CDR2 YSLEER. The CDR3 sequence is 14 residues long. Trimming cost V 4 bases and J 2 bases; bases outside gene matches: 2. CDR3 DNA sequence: TGCGCCAGCAGCCTCGGGACAGGGGCCTACGAGCAGTACTTC. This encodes CASSLGTGAYEQYF.